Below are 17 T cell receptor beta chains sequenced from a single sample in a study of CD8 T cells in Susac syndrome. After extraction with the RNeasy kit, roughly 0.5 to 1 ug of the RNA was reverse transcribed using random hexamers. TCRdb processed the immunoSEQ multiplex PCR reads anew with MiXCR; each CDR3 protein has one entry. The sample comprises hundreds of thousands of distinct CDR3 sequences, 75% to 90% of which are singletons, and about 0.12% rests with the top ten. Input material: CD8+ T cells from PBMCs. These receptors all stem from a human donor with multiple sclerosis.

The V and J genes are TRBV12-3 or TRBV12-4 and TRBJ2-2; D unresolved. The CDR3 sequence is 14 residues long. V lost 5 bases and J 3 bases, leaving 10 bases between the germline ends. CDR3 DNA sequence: TGTGCCAGCAGTCCCGTGGGCGACACCGGGGAGCTGTTTTTT. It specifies CASSPVGDTGELFF.

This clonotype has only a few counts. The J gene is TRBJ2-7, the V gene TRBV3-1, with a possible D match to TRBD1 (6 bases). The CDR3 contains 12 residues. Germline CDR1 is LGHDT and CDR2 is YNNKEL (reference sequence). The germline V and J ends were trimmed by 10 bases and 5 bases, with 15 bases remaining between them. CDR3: CATSRTEHEQYF. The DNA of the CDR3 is TGTGCCACCTCAAGGACAGAGCACGAGCAGTACTTC.

In DNA form, the CDR3 reads TGCGCCAGCAGCCAACCGGGAGCGAACACCGGGGAGCTGTTTTTT. Amino acid sequence: CASSQPGANTGELFF. This chain connects TRBV4-1 to TRBJ2-2; D possibly corresponds to TRBD2 (6 bases). The length of the CDR3 is 15 residues. In germline, CDR1 is MGHRA, CDR2 YSYEKL. V lost 2 bases and J lost 0, with 7 bases in between.

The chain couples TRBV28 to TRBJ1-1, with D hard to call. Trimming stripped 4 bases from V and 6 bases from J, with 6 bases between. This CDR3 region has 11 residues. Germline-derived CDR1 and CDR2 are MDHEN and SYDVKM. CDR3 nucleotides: TGTGCCAGCAGTTCGGCCCCTGAAGCTTTCTTT. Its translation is CASSSAPEAFF.

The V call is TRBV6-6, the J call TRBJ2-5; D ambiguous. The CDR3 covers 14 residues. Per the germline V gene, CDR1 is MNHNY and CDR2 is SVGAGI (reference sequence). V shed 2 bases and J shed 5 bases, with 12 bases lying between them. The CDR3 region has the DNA TGTGCCAGCAGTTACGTCCGCCTAGGGGAGACCCAGTACTTC. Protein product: CASSYVRLGETQYF.

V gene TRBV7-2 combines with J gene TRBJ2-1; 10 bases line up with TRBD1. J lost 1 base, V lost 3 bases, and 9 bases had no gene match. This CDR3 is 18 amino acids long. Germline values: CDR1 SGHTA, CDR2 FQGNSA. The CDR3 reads CASSLASGQGPSYNEQFF. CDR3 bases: TGTGCCAGCAGCTTGGCCTCGGGACAGGGGCCTTCCTACAATGAGCAGTTCTTC.

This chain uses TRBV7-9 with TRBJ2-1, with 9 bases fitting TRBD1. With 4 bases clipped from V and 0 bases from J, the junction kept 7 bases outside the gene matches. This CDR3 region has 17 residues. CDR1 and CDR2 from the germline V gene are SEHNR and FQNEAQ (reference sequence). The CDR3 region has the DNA TGTGCCAGCAGCTCCCGACAGGGGGAGAGCTCCTACAATGAGCAGTTCTTC. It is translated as CASSSRQGESSYNEQFF.

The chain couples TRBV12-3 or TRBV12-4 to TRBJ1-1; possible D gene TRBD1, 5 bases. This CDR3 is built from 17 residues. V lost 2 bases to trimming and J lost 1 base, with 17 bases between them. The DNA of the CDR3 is TGTGCCAGCAGTTTAAGAGTCCGGTTAAGGGGGAACACTGAAGCTTTCTTT. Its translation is CASSLRVRLRGNTEAFF.

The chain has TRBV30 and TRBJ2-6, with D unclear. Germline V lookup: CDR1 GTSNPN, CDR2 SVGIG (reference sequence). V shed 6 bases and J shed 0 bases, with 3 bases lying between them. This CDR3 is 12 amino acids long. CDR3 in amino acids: CACYSGANVLTF. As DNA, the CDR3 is TGTGCCTGCTACTCTGGGGCCAACGTCCTGACTTTC.

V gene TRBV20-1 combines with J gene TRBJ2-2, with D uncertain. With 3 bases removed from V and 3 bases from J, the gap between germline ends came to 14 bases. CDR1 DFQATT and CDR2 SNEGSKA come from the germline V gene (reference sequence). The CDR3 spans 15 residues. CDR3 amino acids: CSASSSAAYTGELFF. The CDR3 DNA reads TGCAGTGCTAGTTCCTCGGCAGCTTACACCGGGGAGCTGTTTTTT.

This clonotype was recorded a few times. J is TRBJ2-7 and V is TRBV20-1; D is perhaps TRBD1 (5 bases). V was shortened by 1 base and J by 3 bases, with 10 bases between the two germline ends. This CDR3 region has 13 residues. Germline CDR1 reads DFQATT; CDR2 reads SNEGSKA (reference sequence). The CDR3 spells CSARGGRDYEQYF. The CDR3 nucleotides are TGCAGTGCTAGAGGCGGCAGGGACTACGAGCAGTACTTC.

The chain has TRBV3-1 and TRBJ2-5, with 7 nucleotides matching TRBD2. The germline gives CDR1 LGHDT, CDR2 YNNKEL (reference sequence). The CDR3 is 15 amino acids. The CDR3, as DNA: TGTGCATCTGAGAGCGGGAACAGTTTTATAGAGACCCAGTACTTC. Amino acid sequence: CASESGNSFIETQYF.

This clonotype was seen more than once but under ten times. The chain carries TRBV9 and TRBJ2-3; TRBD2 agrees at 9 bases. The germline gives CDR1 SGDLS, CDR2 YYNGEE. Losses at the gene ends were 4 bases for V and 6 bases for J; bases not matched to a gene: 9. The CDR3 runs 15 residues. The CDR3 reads CASSTAGTSFDTQYF. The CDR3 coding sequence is TGTGCCAGCAGCACGGCCGGGACTAGCTTTGATACGCAGTATTTT. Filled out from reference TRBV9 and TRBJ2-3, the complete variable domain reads DSGVTQTPKHLITATGQRVTLRCSPRSGDLSVYWYQQSLDQGLQFLIQYYNGEERAKGNILERFSAQQFPDLHSELNLSSLELGDSALYFCASSTAGTSFDTQYFGPGTRLTVL.

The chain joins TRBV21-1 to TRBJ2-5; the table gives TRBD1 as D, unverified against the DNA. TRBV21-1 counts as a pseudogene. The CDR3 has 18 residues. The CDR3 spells CASSAVNLTENTKETQYF. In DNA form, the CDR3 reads TGTGCCAGCAGCGCCGTGAACCTGACAGAAAATACAAAAGAGACCCAGTACTTC.

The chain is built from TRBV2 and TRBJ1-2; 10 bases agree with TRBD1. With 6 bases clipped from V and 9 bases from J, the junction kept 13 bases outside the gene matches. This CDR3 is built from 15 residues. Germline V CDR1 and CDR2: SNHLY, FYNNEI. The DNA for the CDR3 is TGTGCCAGCAGGTCCGGGACAGGGGAGTTTTTGCGCTACACCTTC. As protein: CASRSGTGEFLRYTF.

The CDR3 DNA reads as TGTGCCAGCAGTGCAACGCTCTATAATTCACCCCTCCACTTT. This encodes CASSATLYNSPLHF. This rearrangement joins TRBV2 to TRBJ1-6; D ambiguous. V was cut by 4 bases and J by 3 bases, with 7 bases left in between. Germline values: CDR1 SNHLY, CDR2 FYNNEI. The CDR3 contains 14 residues.

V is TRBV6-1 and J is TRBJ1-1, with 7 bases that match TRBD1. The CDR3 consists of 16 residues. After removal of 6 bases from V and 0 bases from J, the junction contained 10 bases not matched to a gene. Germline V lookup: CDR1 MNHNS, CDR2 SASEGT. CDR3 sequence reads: CASSLGQQNMNTEAFF. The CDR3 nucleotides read TGTGCCAGCAGCCTGGGACAGCAAAACATGAACACTGAAGCTTTCTTT.